This T cell receptor (beta chain) was observed in a study of T cells after posttransplantation cyclophosphamide. Findings and limits, study-wide: TRB overlap between skin or GI tissue T cells and blood was limited.

The method was immunoSEQ multiplex PCR; TCRdb's version includes in-frame clones alone and lacks a portion of them. This table has fewer than 60,000 clones, 85% to 95% appearing once. The CDR3 length is 13 residues. With V trimmed by 5 bases and J by 4 bases, 5 bases remained unmatched. CDR1 SGDLS and CDR2 YYNGEE come from the germline V gene. With regard to this clone: Antigen specificity is unknown.

Input material: PBMCs. The receptor's source is a woman in her twenties or thirties in good health and a related stem cell transplant donor. This chain connects TRBV9 to TRBJ1-1, with TRBD1 matching over 7 bases. The DNA of the CDR3 is TGTGCCAGCAGTGCCGGGACAGCCACTGAAGCTTTCTTT. Amino acid sequence: CASSAGTATEAFF.